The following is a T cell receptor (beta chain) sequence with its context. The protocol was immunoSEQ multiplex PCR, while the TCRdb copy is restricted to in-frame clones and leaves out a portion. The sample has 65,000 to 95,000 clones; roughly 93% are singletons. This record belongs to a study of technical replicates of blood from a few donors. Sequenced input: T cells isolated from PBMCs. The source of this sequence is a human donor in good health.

CDR3 DNA sequence: TGTGCCAGCAGCGTAGTGGCGGGGAACACCATATATTTT. This encodes CASSVVAGNTIYF. The gene calls are TRBV9 and TRBJ1-3, with D unclear. The length of the CDR3 is 13 residues. The germline V gene has CDR1 SGDLS and CDR2 YYNGEE. V was shortened by 0 bases and J by 7 bases, with 8 bases between the two germline ends.